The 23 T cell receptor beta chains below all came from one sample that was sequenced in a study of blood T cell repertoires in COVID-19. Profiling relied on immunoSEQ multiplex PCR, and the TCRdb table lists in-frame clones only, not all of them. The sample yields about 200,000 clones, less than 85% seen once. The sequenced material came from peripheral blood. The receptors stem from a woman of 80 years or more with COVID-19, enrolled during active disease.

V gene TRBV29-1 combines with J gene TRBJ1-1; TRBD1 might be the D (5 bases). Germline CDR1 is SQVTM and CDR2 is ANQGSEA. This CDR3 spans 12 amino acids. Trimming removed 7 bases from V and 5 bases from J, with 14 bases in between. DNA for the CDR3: TGCAGCGCCATCACGGGGGGGACTGAAGCTTTCTTT. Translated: CSAITGGTEAFF.

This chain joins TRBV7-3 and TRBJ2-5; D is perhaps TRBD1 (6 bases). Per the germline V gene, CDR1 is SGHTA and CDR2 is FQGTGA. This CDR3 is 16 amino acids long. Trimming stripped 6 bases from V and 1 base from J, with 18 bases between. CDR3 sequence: CASSSRAQGPQETQYF. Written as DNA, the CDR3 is TGTGCCAGCAGTAGCCGGGCCCAGGGGCCCCAAGAGACCCAGTACTTC.

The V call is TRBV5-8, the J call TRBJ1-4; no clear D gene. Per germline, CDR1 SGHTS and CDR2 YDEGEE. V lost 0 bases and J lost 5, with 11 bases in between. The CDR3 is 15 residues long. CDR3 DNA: TGTGCCAGCAGCTTGGCGATTAGCAAAAATGAAAAACTGTTTTTT. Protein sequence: CASSLAISKNEKLFF.

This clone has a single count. DNA for the CDR3: TGTGCCAGCAGGTCCTGGCGGGGGCTGCTGGGGGACGAGCAGTACTTC. This sequence encodes CASRSWRGLLGDEQYF. The chain links TRBV28 to TRBJ2-7, with TRBD2 as a possible D gene (7 bases). This CDR3 spans 16 amino acids. With 6 bases removed from V and 5 bases from J, the gap between germline ends came to 23 bases. Germline V lookup: CDR1 MDHEN, CDR2 SYDVKM.

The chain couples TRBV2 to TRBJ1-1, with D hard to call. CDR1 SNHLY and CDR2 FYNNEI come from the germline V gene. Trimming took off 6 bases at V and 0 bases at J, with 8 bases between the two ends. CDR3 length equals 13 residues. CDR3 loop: CASRGLMNTEAFF. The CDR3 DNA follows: TGTGCCAGCAGGGGCCTTATGAACACTGAAGCTTTCTTT.

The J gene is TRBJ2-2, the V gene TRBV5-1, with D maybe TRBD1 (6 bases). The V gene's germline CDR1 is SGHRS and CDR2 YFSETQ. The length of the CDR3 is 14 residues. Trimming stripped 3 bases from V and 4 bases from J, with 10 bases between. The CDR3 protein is CASSSTGCTGELFF. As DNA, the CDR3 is TGCGCCAGCAGCTCTACAGGGTGCACCGGGGAGCTGTTTTTT.

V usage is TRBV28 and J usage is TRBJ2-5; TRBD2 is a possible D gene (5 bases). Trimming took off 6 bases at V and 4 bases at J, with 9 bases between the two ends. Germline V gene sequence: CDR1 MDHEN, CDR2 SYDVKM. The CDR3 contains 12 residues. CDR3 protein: CASSLEGETQYF. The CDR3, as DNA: TGTGCCAGCAGCCTCGAGGGAGAGACCCAGTACTTC.

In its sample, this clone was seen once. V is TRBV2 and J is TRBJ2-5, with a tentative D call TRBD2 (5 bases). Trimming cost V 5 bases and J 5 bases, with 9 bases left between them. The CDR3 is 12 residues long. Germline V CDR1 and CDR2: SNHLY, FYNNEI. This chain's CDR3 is CASSLAVETQYF. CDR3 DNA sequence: TGTGCCAGCAGTCTAGCAGTGGAGACCCAGTACTTC.

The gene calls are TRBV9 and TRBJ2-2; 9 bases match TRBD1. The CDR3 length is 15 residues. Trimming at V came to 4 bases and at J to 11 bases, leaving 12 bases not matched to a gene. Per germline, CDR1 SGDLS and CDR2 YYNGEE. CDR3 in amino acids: CASSPGTGLSLELFF. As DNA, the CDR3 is TGTGCCAGCAGCCCCGGGACAGGGTTGTCCCTTGAGCTGTTTTTT.

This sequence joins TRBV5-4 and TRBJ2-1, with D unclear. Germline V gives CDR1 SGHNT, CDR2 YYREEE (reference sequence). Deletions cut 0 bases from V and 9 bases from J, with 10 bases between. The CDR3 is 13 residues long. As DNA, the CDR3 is TGTGCCAGCAGCTTGGTAGGATCGGGTGAGCAGTTCTTC. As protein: CASSLVGSGEQFF.

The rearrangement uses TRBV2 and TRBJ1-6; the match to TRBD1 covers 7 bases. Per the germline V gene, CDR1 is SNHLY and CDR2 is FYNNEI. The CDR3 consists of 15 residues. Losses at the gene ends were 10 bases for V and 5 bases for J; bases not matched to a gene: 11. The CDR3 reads CATSTKGANNSPLHF. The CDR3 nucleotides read TGTGCCACCTCCACGAAGGGGGCTAATAATTCACCCCTCCACTTT.

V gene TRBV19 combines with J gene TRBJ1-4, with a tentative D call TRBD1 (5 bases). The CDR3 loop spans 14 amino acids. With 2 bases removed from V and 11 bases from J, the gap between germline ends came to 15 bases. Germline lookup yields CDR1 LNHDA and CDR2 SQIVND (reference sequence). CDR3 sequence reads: CASSIKGPHGKLFF. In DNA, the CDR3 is TGTGCCAGTAGTATAAAGGGGCCTCATGGGAAACTGTTTTTT.

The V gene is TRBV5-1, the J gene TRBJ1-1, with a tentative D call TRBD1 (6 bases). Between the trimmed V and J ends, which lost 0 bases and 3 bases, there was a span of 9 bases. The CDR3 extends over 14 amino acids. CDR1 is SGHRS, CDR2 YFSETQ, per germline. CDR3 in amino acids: CASSLVRTDTEAFF. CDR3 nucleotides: TGCGCCAGCAGCTTGGTCCGGACAGACACTGAAGCTTTCTTT.

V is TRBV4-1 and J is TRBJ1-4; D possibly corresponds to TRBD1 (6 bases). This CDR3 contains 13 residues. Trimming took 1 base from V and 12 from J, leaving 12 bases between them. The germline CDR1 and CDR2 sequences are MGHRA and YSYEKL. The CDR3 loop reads CASSQAGVGELFF. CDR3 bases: TGCGCCAGCAGCCAAGCAGGGGTGGGGGAACTGTTTTTT.

The CDR3, as DNA: TGCGCCAGCAGCTCGGACAGGGGTATGGAAAAACTGTTTTTT. Translated: CASSSDRGMEKLFF. V is TRBV5-1 and J is TRBJ1-4, with 9 bases fitting TRBD1. The CDR3 contains 14 residues. Losses at the gene ends were 3 bases for V and 8 bases for J; bases not matched to a gene: 5. Germline V gives CDR1 SGHRS, CDR2 YFSETQ.

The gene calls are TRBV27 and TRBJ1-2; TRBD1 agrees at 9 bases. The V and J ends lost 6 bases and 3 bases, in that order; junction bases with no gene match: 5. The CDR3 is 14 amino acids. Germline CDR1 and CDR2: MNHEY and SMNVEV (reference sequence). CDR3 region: CASRGTGSDYGYTF. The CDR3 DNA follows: TGTGCCAGCAGGGGGACAGGGTCGGACTATGGCTACACCTTC.

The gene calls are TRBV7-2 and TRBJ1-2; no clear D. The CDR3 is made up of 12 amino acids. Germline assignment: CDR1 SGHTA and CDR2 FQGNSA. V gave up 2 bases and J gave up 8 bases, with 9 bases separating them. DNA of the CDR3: TGTGCCAGCAGCTTAATGCGGCACGGCTACACCTTC. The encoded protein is CASSLMRHGYTF. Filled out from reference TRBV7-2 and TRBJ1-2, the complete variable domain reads GAGVSQSPSNKVTEKGKDVELRCDPISGHTALYWYRQSLGQGLEFLIYFQGNSAPDKSGLPSDRFSAERTGGSVSTLTIQRTQQEDSAVYLCASSLMRHGYTFGSGTRLTVV.

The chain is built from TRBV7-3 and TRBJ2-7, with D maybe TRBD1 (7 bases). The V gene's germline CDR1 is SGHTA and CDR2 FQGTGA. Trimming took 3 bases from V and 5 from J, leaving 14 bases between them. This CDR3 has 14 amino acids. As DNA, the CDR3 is TGTGCCAGCAGCTTCGCCAGGGGGGTCCACGAGCAGTACTTC. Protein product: CASSFARGVHEQYF.

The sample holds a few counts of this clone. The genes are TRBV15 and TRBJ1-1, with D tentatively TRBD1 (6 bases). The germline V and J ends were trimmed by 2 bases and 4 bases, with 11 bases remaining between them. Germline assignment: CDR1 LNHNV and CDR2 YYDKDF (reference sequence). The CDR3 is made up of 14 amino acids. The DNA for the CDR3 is TGTGCCACCAGCAGACGGGACACTTCCACTGAAGCTTTCTTT. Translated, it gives CATSRRDTSTEAFF. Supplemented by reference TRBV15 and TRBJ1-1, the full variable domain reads DAMVIQNPRYQVTQFGKPVTLSCSQTLNHNVMYWYQQKSSQAPKLLFHYYDKDFNNEADTPDNFQSRRPNTSFCFLDIRSPGLGDTAMYLCATSRRDTSTEAFFGQGTRLTVV.

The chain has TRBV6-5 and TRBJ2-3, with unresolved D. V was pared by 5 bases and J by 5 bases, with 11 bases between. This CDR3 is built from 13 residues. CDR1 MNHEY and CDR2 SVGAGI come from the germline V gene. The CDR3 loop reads CASSMTRKDTQYF. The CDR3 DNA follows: TGTGCCAGCAGTATGACTCGAAAAGATACGCAGTATTTT.

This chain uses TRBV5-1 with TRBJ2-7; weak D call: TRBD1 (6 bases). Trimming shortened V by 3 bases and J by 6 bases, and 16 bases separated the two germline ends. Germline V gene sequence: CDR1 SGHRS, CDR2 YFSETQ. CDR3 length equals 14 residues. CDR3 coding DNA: TGCGCCAGCAGCTCTACCACAGGGCTTGGCGAGCAGTACTTC. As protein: CASSSTTGLGEQYF.

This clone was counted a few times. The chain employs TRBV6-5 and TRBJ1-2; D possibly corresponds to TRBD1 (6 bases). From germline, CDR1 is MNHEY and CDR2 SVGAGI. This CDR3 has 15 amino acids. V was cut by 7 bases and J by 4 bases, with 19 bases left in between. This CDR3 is CASIGGGAPGYGYTF. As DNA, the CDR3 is TGTGCCAGCATAGGGGGAGGGGCCCCGGGCTATGGCTACACCTTC.

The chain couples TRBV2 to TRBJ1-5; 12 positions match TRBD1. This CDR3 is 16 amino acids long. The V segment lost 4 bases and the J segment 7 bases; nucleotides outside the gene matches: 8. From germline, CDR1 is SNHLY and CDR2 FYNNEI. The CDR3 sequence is CASSGPGTGGAQPQHF. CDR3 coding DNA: TGTGCCAGCAGTGGTCCCGGGACAGGGGGCGCCCAGCCCCAGCATTTT.